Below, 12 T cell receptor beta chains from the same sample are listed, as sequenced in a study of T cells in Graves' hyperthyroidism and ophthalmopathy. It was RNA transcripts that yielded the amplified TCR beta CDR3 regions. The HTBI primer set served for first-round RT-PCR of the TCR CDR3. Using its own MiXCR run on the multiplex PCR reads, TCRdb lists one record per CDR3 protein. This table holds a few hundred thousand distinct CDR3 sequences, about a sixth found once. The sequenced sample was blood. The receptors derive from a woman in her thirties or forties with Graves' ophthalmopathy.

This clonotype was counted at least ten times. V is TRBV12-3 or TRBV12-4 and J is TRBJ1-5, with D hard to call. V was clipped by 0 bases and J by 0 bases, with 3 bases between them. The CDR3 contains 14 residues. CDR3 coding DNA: TGTGCCAGCAGTTTAGCGAATAGCAATCAGCCCCAGCATTTT. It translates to CASSLANSNQPQHF.

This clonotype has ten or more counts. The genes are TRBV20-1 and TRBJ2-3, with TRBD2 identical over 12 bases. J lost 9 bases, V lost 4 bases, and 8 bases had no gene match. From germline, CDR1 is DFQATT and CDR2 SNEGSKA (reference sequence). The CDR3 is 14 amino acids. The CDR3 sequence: CSATVTSGSITQYF. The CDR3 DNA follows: TGCAGTGCTACCGTGACTAGCGGGAGTATCACGCAGTATTTT.

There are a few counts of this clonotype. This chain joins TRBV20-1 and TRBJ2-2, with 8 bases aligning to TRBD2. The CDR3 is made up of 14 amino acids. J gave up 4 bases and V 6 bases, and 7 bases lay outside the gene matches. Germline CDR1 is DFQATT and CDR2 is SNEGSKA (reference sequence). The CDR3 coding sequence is TGCAGTGCCAGCTCGCGGGGGGCCACCGGGGAGCTGTTTTTT. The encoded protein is CSASSRGATGELFF.

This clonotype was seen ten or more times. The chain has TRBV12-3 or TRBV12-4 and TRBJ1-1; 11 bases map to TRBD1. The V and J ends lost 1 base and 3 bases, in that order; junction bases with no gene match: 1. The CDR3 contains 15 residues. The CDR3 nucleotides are TGTGCCAGCAGTTTAGGGGGACAGGGGGACACTGAAGCTTTCTTT. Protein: CASSLGGQGDTEAFF.

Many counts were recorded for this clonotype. CDR3 loop: CASGWTGEDEQYF. CDR3 coding DNA: TGTGCCAGCGGATGGACAGGGGAGGACGAGCAGTACTTC. This rearrangement joins TRBV27 to TRBJ2-7; 9 positions agree with TRBD1. This CDR3 has 13 amino acids. CDR1 and CDR2 (germline): MNHEY, SMNVEV (reference sequence). The J segment lost 5 bases and the V segment lost 8 bases, leaving 7 bases of the junction unmatched.

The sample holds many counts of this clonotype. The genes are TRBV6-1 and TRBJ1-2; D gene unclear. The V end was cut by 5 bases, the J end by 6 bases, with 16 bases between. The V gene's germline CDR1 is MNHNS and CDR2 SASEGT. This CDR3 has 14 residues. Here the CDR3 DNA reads TGTGCCAGCAGTCAGGACGGTGGGCAGAATGGCTACACCTTC. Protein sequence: CASSQDGGQNGYTF.

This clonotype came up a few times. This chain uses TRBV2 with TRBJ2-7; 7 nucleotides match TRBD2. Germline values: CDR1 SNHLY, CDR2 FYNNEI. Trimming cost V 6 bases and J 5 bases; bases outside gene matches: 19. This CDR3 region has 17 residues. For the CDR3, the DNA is TGTGCCAGCAGCATGGGGGGGTGGGGTTCCTTGAGCGACGAGCAGTACTTC. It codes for CASSMGGWGSLSDEQYF.

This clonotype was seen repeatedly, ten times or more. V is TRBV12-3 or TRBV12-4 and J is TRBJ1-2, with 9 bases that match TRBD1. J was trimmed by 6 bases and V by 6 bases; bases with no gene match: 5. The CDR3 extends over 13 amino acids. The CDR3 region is CASRRTGENGYTF. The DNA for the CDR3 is TGTGCCAGCAGGCGGACAGGGGAAAATGGCTACACCTTC.

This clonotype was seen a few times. The DNA of the CDR3 is TGTGCCAGCAGTAAAGGGGCAGTAGCTAACTATGGCTACACCTTC. This codes for CASSKGAVANYGYTF. The V gene is TRBV6-1, the J gene TRBJ1-2; maybe TRBD1 (5 bases). Germline CDR1 reads MNHNS; CDR2 reads SASEGT. CDR3 length: 15 amino acids. V lost 5 bases to trimming and J lost 0 bases, with 13 bases between them.

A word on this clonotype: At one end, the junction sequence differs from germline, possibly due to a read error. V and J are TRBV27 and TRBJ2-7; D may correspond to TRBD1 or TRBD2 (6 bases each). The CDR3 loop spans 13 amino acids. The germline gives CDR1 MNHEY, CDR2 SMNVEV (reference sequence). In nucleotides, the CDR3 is TGTGCCAGCTCCGGGGGCCTCTCCTACGAGCAGCACTTC. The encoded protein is CASSGGLSYEQHF.

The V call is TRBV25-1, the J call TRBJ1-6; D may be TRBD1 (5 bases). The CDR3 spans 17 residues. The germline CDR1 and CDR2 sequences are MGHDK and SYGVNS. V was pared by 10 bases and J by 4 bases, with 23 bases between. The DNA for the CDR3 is TGTGCCACCCCCTCCCCCAGGGAGCCCTCATATAATTCACCCCTCCACTTT. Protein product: CATPSPREPSYNSPLHF.

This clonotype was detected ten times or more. CDR3 in amino acids: CASRRTGQGPTYEQYF. As DNA, the CDR3 is TGTGCCAGCAGAAGGACAGGACAGGGGCCCACCTACGAGCAGTACTTC. The rearrangement uses TRBV6-1 and TRBJ2-7, with TRBD1 matching over 9 bases. The ends lost 6 bases at V and 2 bases at J; junction bases unmatched: 11. The CDR3 contains 16 residues. Germline V CDR1 and CDR2: MNHNS, SASEGT.